This T cell receptor beta chain was identified in a study of cytomegalovirus exposure and HLA in healthy donors. The study, taken as a whole, reports: In vitro work confirmed that a few CMV-associated chains recognize CMV antigens. Cytomegalovirus status was reportedly diagnosed by the classifier with high specificity and sensitivity. A list of approximately 160 TCR beta chains associated with cytomegalovirus was given.

Clones were sequenced by immunoSEQ multiplex PCR, and TCRdb holds only the in-frame ones, with some missing. The top ten clones hold about 3% of a sample with tens of thousands of clones, 90% to 95% of them seen once. Comment on this clone: As yet, its antigen is unknown.

Germline CDR1 is SGHRS and CDR2 is YFSETQ. The CDR3 has 15 residues. The V gene lost 1 base and the J gene lost 1 base, with 10 bases spanning the gap. The TCR comes from a man younger than 35 in good health and CMV-seronegative. Source material: PBMCs. The chain couples TRBV5-1 to TRBJ2-3; the D is unclear. The CDR3 bases are TGCGCCAGCAGCTTGAATAATCAGGGCACAGATACGCAGTATTTT. This gives the protein CASSLNNQGTDTQYF.